The source of this T cell receptor (beta chain) is a study of T cells in Graves' hyperthyroidism and ophthalmopathy. Diagnoses rested on clinical symptoms, serum thyroxine and TRAb, thyroid ultrasound and orbital computed tomography. Using RNA transcripts as the source, TCR beta CDR3 regions were amplified. Researchers ran a first-round RT-PCR on the TCR CDR3 using the HTBI primer set. Each CDR3 protein gets one entry after TCRdb re-called the multiplex PCR reads with MiXCR. The data contain 450,000 to 650,000 distinct CDR3 sequences, about a fifth of them seen just once; the ten biggest clones take up about 26%. This clonotype was detected only a few times. Its antigen is not known. Study outcomes and limitations: Blood shared most expanded thyroid clonotypes above 0.001.

The CDR3 has 11 residues. V was pared by 7 bases and J by 10 bases, with 14 bases between. Germline V gene data show CDR1 as MDHEN and CDR2 as SYDVKM. The sequence was obtained from a man in his late teens or twenties with Graves' hyperthyroidism. V gene TRBV28 combines with J gene TRBJ2-7; D uncertain. Sequenced sample: blood. The CDR3 region is CASTQEVFQYF. The CDR3 DNA follows: TGTGCCAGCACTCAGGAAGTTTTTCAGTACTTC.